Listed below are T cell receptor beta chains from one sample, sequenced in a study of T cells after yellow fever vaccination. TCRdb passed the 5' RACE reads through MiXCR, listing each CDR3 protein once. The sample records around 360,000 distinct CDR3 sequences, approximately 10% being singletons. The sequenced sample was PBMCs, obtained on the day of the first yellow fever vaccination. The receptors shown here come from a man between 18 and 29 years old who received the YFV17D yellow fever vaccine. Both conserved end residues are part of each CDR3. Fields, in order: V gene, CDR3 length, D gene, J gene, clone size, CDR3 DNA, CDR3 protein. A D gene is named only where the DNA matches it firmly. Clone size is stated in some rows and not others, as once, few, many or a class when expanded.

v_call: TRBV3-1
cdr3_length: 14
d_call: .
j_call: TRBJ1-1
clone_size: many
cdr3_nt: TGTGCCAGCAGCCGGGAGGGTATAAACACTGAAGCTTTCTTT
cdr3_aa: CASSREGINTEAFF

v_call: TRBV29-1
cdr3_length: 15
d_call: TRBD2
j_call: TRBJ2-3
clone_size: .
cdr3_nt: TGCAGCGTCCACCGACTAGCGGCTAGCACAGATACGCAGTATTTT
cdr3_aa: CSVHRLAASTDTQYF

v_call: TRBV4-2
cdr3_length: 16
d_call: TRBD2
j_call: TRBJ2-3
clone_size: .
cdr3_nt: TGTGCCAGCAGCCAAGACTGGACTAGCGGGGGAAATACGCAGTATTTT
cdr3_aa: CASSQDWTSGGNTQYF

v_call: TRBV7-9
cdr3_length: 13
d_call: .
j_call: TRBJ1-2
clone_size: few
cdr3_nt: TGTGCCAGCAGCTTAGCACAGTTCTATGGCTACACCTTC
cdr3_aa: CASSLAQFYGYTF

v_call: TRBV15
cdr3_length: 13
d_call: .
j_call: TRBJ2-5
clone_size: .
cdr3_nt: TGTGCCACCAGCAGAGATAAAGCAGAGACCCAGTACTTC
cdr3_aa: CATSRDKAETQYF

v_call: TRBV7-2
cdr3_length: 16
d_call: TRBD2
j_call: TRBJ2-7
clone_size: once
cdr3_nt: TGTGCCAGCAGCCTAGACCTTGCGAGCGGGGGATACGAGCAGTACTTC
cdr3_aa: CASSLDLASGGYEQYF

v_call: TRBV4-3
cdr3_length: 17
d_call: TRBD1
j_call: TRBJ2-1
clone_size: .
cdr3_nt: TGCGCCAGCAGCCAAGAATTCCTGACAGGGGGCCGCAATGAGCAGTTCTTC
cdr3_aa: CASSQEFLTGGRNEQFF

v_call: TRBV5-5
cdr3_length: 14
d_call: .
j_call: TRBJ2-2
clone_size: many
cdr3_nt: TGTGCCAGCAGCTTGGCAGGGAACGCCGGGGAGCTGTTTTTT
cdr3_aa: CASSLAGNAGELFF

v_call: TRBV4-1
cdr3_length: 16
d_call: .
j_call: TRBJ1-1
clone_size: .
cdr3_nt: TGCGCCAGCAGCCAAGTGTACGGCAGGGGCGGCACTGAAGCTTTCTTT
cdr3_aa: CASSQVYGRGGTEAFF

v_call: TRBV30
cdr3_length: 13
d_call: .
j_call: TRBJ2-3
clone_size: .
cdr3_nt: TGTGCCTGGACTAAAGGACCCACAGATACGCAGTATTTT
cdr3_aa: CAWTKGPTDTQYF

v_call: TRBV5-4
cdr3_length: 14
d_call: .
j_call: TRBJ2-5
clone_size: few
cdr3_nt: TGTGCCAGCAGCCATGGACAGCTCGGGGAGACCCAGTACTTC
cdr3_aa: CASSHGQLGETQYF

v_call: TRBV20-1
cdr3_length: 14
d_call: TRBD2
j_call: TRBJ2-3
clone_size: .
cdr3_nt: TGCAGTGCGCAGGGACTAGCGGGCACAGATACGCAGTATTTT
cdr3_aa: CSAQGLAGTDTQYF

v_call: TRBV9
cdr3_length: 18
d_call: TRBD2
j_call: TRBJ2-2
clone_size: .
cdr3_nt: TGTGCCAGCAGCGTAGTCCAGCGGGGGTTTTCGAACACCGGGGAGCTGTTTTTT
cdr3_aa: CASSVVQRGFSNTGELFF

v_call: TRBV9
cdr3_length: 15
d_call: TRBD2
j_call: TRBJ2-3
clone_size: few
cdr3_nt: TGTGCCAGCAGCGTAGGGGGGGGGGACACAGATACGCAGTATTTT
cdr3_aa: CASSVGGGDTDTQYF

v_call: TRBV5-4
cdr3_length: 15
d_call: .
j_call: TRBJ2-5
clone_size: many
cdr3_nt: TGTGCCAGCAGCTTCACAAGCCGCCCCCAAGAGACCCAGTACTTC
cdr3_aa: CASSFTSRPQETQYF

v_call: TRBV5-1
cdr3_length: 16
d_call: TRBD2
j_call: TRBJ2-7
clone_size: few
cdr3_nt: TGCGCCAGCAGATGGGGCAGGTCCGAGGGGACTATAGAGCAGTACTTC
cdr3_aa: CASRWGRSEGTIEQYF

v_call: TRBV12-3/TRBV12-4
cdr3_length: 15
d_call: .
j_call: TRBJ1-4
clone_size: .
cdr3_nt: TGTGCCAGCAGTTTAACCCGACAGATGAATGAAAAACTGTTTTTT
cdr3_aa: CASSLTRQMNEKLFF

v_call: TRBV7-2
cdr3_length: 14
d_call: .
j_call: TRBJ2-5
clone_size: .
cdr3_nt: TGTGCCAGCAGCTTTGAGAGCGCCGGAGAGACCCAGTACTTC
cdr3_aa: CASSFESAGETQYF

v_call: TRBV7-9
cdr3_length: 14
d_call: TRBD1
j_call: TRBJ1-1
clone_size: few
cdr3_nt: TGTGCCAGCAGCTTGACAGGGGCGGGGGCTGAAGCTTTCTTT
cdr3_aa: CASSLTGAGAEAFF

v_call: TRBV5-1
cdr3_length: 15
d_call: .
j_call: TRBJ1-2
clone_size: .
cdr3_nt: TGCGCCAGCAGCATCAATCAACCCCACAACTATGGCTACACCTTC
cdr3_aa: CASSINQPHNYGYTF

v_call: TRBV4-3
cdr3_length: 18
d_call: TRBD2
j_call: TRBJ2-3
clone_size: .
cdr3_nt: TGCGCCAGCAGCCAAGATTTGTCCCTAGCGGTGCCCGAGGATACGCAGTATTTT
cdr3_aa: CASSQDLSLAVPEDTQYF

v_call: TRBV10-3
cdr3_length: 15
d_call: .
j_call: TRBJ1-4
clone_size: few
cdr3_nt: TGTGCCATCAGTGAAATTTGGACCGTAAATGAAAAACTGTTTTTT
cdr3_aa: CAISEIWTVNEKLFF

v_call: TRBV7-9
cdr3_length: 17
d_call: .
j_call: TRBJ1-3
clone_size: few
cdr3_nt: TGTGCCAGCAGCGGACCACAGTCTAGCCCCTCTGGAAACACCATATATTTT
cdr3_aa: CASSGPQSSPSGNTIYF

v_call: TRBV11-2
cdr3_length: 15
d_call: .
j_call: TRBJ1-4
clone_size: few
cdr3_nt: TGTGCCAGCAGCTTAGAGGGGGGGCCTAATGAAAAACTGTTTTTT
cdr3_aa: CASSLEGGPNEKLFF

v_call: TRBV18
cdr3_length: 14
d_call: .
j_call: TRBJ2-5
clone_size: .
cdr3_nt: TGTGCCAGCTCACCACGGCACCTACAAGAGACCCAGTACTTC
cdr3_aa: CASSPRHLQETQYF

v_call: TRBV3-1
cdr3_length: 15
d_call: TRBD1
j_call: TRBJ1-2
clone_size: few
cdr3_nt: TGTGCCAGCAGCCAAGGGGGACAGGGGAAAGCTGGCTACACCTTC
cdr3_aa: CASSQGGQGKAGYTF

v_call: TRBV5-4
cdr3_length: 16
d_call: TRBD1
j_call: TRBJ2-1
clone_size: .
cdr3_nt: TGTGCCAGCAGCAGGCGAATATCCGGACAGGGCGATGAGCAGTTCTTC
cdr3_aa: CASSRRISGQGDEQFF

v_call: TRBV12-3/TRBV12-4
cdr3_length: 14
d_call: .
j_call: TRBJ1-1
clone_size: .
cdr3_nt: TGTGCCAGCAGGACGGACAGTATGAACACTGAAGCTTTCTTT
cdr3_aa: CASRTDSMNTEAFF

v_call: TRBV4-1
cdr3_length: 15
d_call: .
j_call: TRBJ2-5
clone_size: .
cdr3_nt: TGCGCCAGCAGCCGAGTTCTCGGGGGCCGGGAGACCCAGTACTTC
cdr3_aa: CASSRVLGGRETQYF

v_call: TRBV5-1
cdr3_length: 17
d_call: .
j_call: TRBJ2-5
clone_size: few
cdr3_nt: TGCGCCAGCAGCTTGTACAGTTCCCGGGACACCCAAGAGACCCAGTACTTC
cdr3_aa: CASSLYSSRDTQETQYF

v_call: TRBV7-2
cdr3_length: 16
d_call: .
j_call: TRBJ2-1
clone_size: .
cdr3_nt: TGTGCCAGCAGCTTAGAGGACTTCGCACGTTCGGATGAGCAGTTCTTC
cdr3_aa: CASSLEDFARSDEQFF

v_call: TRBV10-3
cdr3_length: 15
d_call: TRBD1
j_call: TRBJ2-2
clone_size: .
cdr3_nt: TGTGCCATCAGTCCGGGACAGACCCTTACCGGGGAGCTGTTTTTT
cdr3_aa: CAISPGQTLTGELFF

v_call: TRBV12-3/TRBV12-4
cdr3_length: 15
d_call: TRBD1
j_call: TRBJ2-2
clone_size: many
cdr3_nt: TGTGCCAGCAGTTTACTACAGGGGGACACCGGGGAGCTGTTTTTT
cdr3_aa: CASSLLQGDTGELFF

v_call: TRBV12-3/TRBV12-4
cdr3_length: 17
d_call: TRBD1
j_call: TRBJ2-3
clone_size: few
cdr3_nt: TGTGCCAGCAGAGGTCGGTGGGGACAGGGGGCGAGAGATACGCAGTATTTT
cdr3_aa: CASRGRWGQGARDTQYF

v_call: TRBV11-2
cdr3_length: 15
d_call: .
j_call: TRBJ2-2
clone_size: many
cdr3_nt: TGTGCCAGCCGCCCTATGACAGGGAACACCGGGGAGCTGTTTTTT
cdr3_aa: CASRPMTGNTGELFF

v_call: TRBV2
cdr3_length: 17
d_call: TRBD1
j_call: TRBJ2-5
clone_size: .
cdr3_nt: TGTGCCAGCAAGGGCCTCGACATGGGACAGGGCCAAGAGACCCAGTACTTC
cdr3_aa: CASKGLDMGQGQETQYF

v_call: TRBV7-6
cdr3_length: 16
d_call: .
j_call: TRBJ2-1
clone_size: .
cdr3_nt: TGTGCCAGCAGCTTGAGGGGCAGGGGTGGGCCCGGGGAGCAGTTCTTC
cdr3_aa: CASSLRGRGGPGEQFF

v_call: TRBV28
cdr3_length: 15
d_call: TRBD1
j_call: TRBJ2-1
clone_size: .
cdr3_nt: TGTGCCAGCAGTTTTTCGGGACAGGGGGCCAATGAGCAGTTCTTC
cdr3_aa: CASSFSGQGANEQFF

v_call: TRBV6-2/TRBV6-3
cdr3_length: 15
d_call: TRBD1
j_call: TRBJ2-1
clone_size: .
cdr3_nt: TGTGCCAGCAGTTGGAGGGACAGGGGGCGATATGAGCAGTTCTTC
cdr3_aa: CASSWRDRGRYEQFF

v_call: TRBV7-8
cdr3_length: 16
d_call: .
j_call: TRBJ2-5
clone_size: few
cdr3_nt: TGTGCCAGCAGCCTTGTGGCAGGGGCAAACCAAGAGACCCAGTACTTC
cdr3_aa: CASSLVAGANQETQYF

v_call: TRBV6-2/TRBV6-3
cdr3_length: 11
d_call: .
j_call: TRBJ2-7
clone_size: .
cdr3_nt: TGTGCCAGCGCGTCGGGGGACGGGCAGTACTTC
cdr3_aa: CASASGDGQYF

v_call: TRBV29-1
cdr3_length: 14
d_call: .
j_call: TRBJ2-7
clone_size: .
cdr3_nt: TGCAGCGTTCTGACAGGAAGGGAATCCTACGAGCAGTACTTC
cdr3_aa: CSVLTGRESYEQYF